Listed here are 4 T cell receptor beta chains from one sample, sequenced in a study of circulating CD8 cells and anti-PD-1 response in melanoma. Live CD3+CD8+TCRalphabeta+ cells were sorted into four subsets by PD-1 and/or TIGIT. TCR libraries were prepared from approximately 15 ng of total RNA with the QIAseq Immune Repertoire TCR panel. MiXCR was run by TCRdb on the reads, yielding one entry per CDR3 protein. The sample includes 300 to 350 distinct CDR3 sequences, under 15% seen only once; the top ten take roughly 63%. The sample consisted of CD8+ T cells from PBMCs, taken at baseline or after one month of anti-PD-1 therapy (not recorded which). All receptors come from a human donor with melanoma.

By share, this clonotype ranks as large. This chain uses TRBV25-1 with TRBJ2-7; D not resolved. Looked up from germline, CDR1 is MGHDK and CDR2 is SYGVNS. The CDR3 is 14 residues long. V lost 6 bases, J lost 4 bases, and 16 bases lay in between. Here the CDR3 DNA reads TGTGCCAGCAGGGATCCTCGGACGGTGTACGAGCAGTACTTC. It yields the protein CASRDPRTVYEQYF.

Concerning this clonotype: Given a much more abundant clone one base away, this may be a read error. No conserved phenylalanine or tryptophan is present at the end of the CDR3, so a read error is the likely explanation. The chain is built from TRBV3-1 and TRBJ1-2, with TRBD1 matching 7 bases. The CDR3 contains 13 residues. The germline CDR1 and CDR2 sequences are LGHDT and YNNKEL (reference sequence). The V gene end was trimmed by 1 base and the J gene end by 8 bases; junction bases not matched to a gene: 4. CDR3 sequence (DNA): TGTGCCAGCAGCCAAGCGGACAGGAGGGGCTACACCATC. It encodes CASSQADRRGYTI.

This clonotype is labeled medium-sized. Being one base from a much bigger clone, this may be a read error. The J gene is TRBJ2-7, the V gene TRBV4-1, with unresolved D. This CDR3 has 15 residues. Germline V CDR1 and CDR2: MGHRA, YSYEKL. Trimming pared 3 bases from V and 0 bases from J, leaving 12 bases between. CDR3 nucleotide sequence: TGCGCCAGCAGCCAGAGTCTAGGGTTCTCCTACGAGCAGTACTTC. It specifies CASSQSLGFSYEQYF.

By proportion, this clonotype is hyperexpanded (1% or more). The J gene is TRBJ2-3, the V gene TRBV7-2; no definite D call. V was clipped by 1 base and J by 8 bases, with 7 bases between them. The V gene's germline CDR1 is SGHTA and CDR2 FQGNSA. The CDR3 extends over 12 amino acids. CDR3 protein: CASSLDLGTQYF. Written as DNA, the CDR3 is TGTGCCAGCAGCTTAGACTTGGGTACGCAGTATTTT.